This T cell receptor (beta chain) was recovered during a study of tumor and adjacent non-tumor tissue in lung cancer. Findings and caveats of the study: TCR diversity was significantly greater in tumor than normal lung tissue.

Comment on this clonotype: What it binds is not known. A read error may produce the germline difference seen at one junction end.

This sample's RNA came from whole unsorted tissue. This non-tumor lung sample came from over 3 cm beyond the tumor edge. Three rounds of nested PCR, following a modified ARM-PCR protocol, produced the TCRbeta library. TCRdb reprocessed the multiplex PCR reads via MiXCR and lists one record per CDR3 protein. Of around 80,000 distinct CDR3 sequences in the sample, approximately 82% were seen once. The receptor comes from a man between 65 and 85 years old with non-small cell lung cancer. The sequenced sample consisted of distant non-tumor lung tissue.

The CDR3 spells CARRSPGPSSHEHFF. The DNA of the CDR3 is TGCGCCAGAAGATCCCCGGGACCCTCTTCTCATGAGCATTTCTTC. V usage is TRBV10-2 and J usage is TRBJ2-1; tentatively, D is TRBD1 or TRBD2 (5 bases each). The CDR3 runs to 15 residues. Looked up from germline, CDR1 is WSHSY and CDR2 is SAAADI.